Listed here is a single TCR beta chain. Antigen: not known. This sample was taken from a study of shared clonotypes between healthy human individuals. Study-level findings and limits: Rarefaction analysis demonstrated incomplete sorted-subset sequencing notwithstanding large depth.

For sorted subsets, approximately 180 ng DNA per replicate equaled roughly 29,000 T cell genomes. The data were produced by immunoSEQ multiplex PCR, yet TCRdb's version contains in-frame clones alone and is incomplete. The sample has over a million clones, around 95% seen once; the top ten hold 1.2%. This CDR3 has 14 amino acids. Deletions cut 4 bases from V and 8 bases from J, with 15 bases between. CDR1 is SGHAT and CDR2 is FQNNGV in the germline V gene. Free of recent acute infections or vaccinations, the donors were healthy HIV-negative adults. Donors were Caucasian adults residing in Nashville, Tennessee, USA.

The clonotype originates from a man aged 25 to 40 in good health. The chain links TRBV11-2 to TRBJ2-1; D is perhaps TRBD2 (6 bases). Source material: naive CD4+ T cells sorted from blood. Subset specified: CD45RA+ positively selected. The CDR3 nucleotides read TGTGCCAGCAGCTGGGTGGGGGGTAAAGATGAGCAGTTCTTC. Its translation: CASSWVGGKDEQFF.